The clone carrying this TCR beta chain was picked up many times. The source of the sample is a study of T cells in Graves' hyperthyroidism and ophthalmopathy. Trimming left V 3 bases short and J 4 bases short, with 11 bases between. Germline V CDR1 and CDR2: WNHNN, SYGVQD (reference sequence). The CDR3 is 14 residues long. The TCR beta CDR3 regions underwent amplification using RNA transcripts as the source. The HTBI set primed first-round TCR CDR3 RT-PCR. Each CDR3 protein gets one entry after TCRdb re-called the multiplex PCR reads with MiXCR. Here the sample spans under 350,000 distinct CDR3 sequences, about a sixth being singletons.

The clonotype was recovered from a woman aged 55-69 years with Graves' ophthalmopathy. The sequencing sample was made of blood. The chain employs TRBV10-1 and TRBJ2-3; maybe TRBD1 (6 bases). The CDR3 loop reads CASSEARGADTQYF. For the CDR3, the DNA is TGCGCCAGCAGTGAAGCCAGGGGCGCAGATACGCAGTATTTT.